This is a list of T cell receptor beta chains from one sample in a study of graft-versus-host responses after intestinal transplantation. The repertoire was sequenced with immunoSEQ multiplex PCR; TCRdb's copy has only in-frame clones and lacks some. Here the sample spans about 3,700 clones, over 60% being singletons. Source: ileum tissue, taken 950 to 1,200 days after intestinal transplantation. The receptors here all came from a human patient who received an intestinal transplant, so some T cells may come from the graft donor. Each CDR3 is given with its conserved first and last residue. D genes are given only for firm matches. The size field is filled for only some rows; it gives once, few, many or a size class.

J gene	clone size	V gene	D gene	CDR3 DNA	CDR3 protein
TRBJ2-1	few	TRBV7-3	TRBD2	TGTGCCAGCAGCCCGAACGCGGGGGGGTGGAATGAGCAGTTCTTC	CASSPNAGGWNEQFF
TRBJ2-2	few	TRBV5-6	NA	TGTGCCAGCAGTTGGACGGTCGGGGAGCTGTTTTTT	CASSWTVGELFF
TRBJ2-3	NA	TRBV7-9	NA	TGTGCCAGCAGCTTGGAAGATACGCAGTATTTT	CASSLEDTQYF
TRBJ2-1	once	TRBV6-6	NA	TGTGCCAGCAGTTACTCCTACAATGAGCAGTTCTTC	CASSYSYNEQFF
TRBJ2-5	few	TRBV6-1	NA	TGTGCCAGCACAGGACTACTGCCAGAGACCCAGTACTTC	CASTGLLPETQYF
TRBJ1-2	NA	TRBV27	TRBD1	TGTGCCAGCAGTCGGACAGGGGATGGCTACACCTTC	CASSRTGDGYTF
TRBJ2-2	NA	TRBV10-3	TRBD2	TGTGCCATCAAACTAGCGGGGAACACCGGGGAGCTGTTTTTT	CAIKLAGNTGELFF
TRBJ1-5	NA	TRBV28	TRBD1	TGTGCCAGCAGTTTTCGGGACAGGGGTAGCAATCAGCCCCAGCATTTT	CASSFRDRGSNQPQHF
TRBJ1-1	NA	TRBV15	NA	TGTGCCACCAGCGCACAATATCGAGGACAGTTTGATAGATCGGGAGGAAGGGGCACTGAAGCTTTCTTT	CATSAQYRGQFDRSGGRGTEAFF
TRBJ1-1	NA	TRBV9	NA	TGTGCCAGCAGCGTAGAGGAAGGGACTGAAGCTTTCTTT	CASSVEEGTEAFF
TRBJ1-1	few	TRBV28	NA	TGTGCCAGCAGGCCTCCGGGAGCCAACACTGAAGCTTTCTTT	CASRPPGANTEAFF
TRBJ2-7	few	TRBV27	NA	TGTGCCAGCAGTTCGCTCCCGGGACGGAATTTGGGCGAGCAGTACTTC	CASSSLPGRNLGEQYF
TRBJ2-5	NA	TRBV5-4	TRBD2	TGTGCCAGCAGCTTGGGTGGGGCTAGCGGGGCGGAGACCCAGTACTTC	CASSLGGASGAETQYF
TRBJ1-1	NA	TRBV6-6	NA	TGTGCCAGCAGTTCGACAGGGAACACTGAAGCTTTCTTT	CASSSTGNTEAFF
TRBJ2-1	NA	TRBV7-9	NA	TGTGCCAGCACTACCATAGGAGGTTGGGCAGGGGGGTACAATGAGCAGTTCTTC	CASTTIGGWAGGYNEQFF
TRBJ2-5	NA	TRBV5-4	TRBD1	TGTGCCAGCAGCACCGGGACAGGGCACCAAGAGACCCAGTACTTC	CASSTGTGHQETQYF
TRBJ1-4	large	TRBV6-6	TRBD1	TGTGCCAGCAGGGGACAGATTAATGAAAAACTGTTTTTT	CASRGQINEKLFF
TRBJ2-7	once	TRBV2	TRBD2	TGTGCCAGTCAGCGGGGGGGCCTCTACGAGCAGTACTTC	CASQRGGLYEQYF
TRBJ2-5	NA	TRBV27	NA	TGTGCCAGCAGACCAGACAACCAAGAGACCCAGTACTTC	CASRPDNQETQYF
TRBJ2-1	few	TRBV15	NA	TGTGCCACCAGCAGAGCCGTATACAATGAGCAGTTCTTC	CATSRAVYNEQFF
TRBJ2-2	few	TRBV28	NA	TGTGCCAGCAGTTTGGGCAGCCCGACCGGGGAGCTGTTTTTT	CASSLGSPTGELFF
TRBJ1-1	NA	TRBV7-9	NA	TGTGCCAGCAGTCACAGGGAGGGCACTGAAGCTTTCTTT	CASSHREGTEAFF
TRBJ1-6	NA	TRBV5-1	NA	TGCGCCAGCAGCCTCAGAGGAGAGAATTCACCCCTCCACTTT	CASSLRGENSPLHF
TRBJ2-7	NA	TRBV16	NA	TGTGCCAGCAGCCAAGACGGAACCTACGAGCAGTACTTC	CASSQDGTYEQYF
TRBJ2-3	NA	TRBV6-4	NA	TGTGCCAGCAGTGACCAGGGGGGAACTGGTACGCAGTATTTT	CASSDQGGTGTQYF
TRBJ1-6	NA	TRBV4-1	TRBD1	TGCGCCAGCAGCCAAGGGGGACAGCGGGATTCACCCCTCCACTTT	CASSQGGQRDSPLHF
TRBJ1-4	few	TRBV7-9	TRBD1	TGTGCCAGCAACACAGGGGGCGCGGGCGAAAAACTGTTTTTT	CASNTGGAGEKLFF
TRBJ2-4	once	TRBV19	TRBD1	TGTGCCAGTAGTATAGGAACAGGGGGTCTAGCCAAAAACATTCAGTACTTC	CASSIGTGGLAKNIQYF
TRBJ2-3	NA	TRBV5-1	NA	TGCGCCAGCAGCATACCAACAGGGTTCACAGATACGCAGTATTTT	CASSIPTGFTDTQYF
TRBJ2-7	NA	TRBV14	TRBD1	TGTGCCAGCAGCCAAGAGACAGGGGCGGCCGAGCAGTACTTC	CASSQETGAAEQYF
TRBJ2-7	NA	TRBV15	NA	TGTGCCACCAGCAGAGATCCAAAGGGCCGAATGGACGAGCAGTACTTC	CATSRDPKGRMDEQYF
TRBJ1-1	few	TRBV6-5	NA	TGTGCCAGCAGTCAGGGTTGGGAAGCTTTCTTT	CASSQGWEAFF
TRBJ1-1	NA	TRBV29-1	NA	TGCAGCGTTGCTGTGCAGGAGAACACTGAAGCTTTCTTT	CSVAVQENTEAFF
TRBJ2-1	NA	TRBV7-8	TRBD2	TGTGCCAGCAGCTCGGGGGGACTCAATGAGCAGTTCTTC	CASSSGGLNEQFF
TRBJ2-1	NA	TRBV29-1	TRBD2	TGCAGCGTTGGGACTAGCGGATCCTACAATGAGCAGTTCTTC	CSVGTSGSYNEQFF